This is a list of T cell receptor beta chains from one sample in a study of radiation and T cells in renal cell carcinoma. Repertoires were generated with immunoSEQ multiplex PCR, while TCRdb's copy carries only in-frame clones and drops some. Of more than 15,000 clones listed, roughly 60% were seen once; the top ten hold approximately 30%. Sequencing used tumor tissue, obtained from a patient whose treatment was nephrectomy without radiotherapy. Receptors originate from a man aged 50 to 59 with renal cell carcinoma. CDR3s include the opening cysteine and the closing phenylalanine or tryptophan. The order of the fields is CDR3 length, clone size, V gene, J gene, D gene, CDR3 protein, CDR3 DNA. A D gene is named only where the DNA matches it firmly. The listing skips clone size in some rows; elsewhere it reads once, few, many or a size class.

length: 12; size: .; V: TRBV11-2; J: TRBJ1-2; D: .; CDR3: CASSQGWDGYTF; DNA: TGTGCCAGCAGCCAGGGATGGGACGGCTACACCTTC
length: 13; size: .; V: TRBV6-6; J: TRBJ2-7; D: .; CDR3: CATRQSIHYEQYF; DNA: TGTGCCACCAGACAGTCGATACACTACGAGCAGTACTTC
length: 13; size: .; V: TRBV5-1; J: TRBJ2-1; D: .; CDR3: CASSSGPTSEQFF; DNA: TGCGCCAGCAGCTCGGGACCGACTAGTGAGCAGTTCTTC
length: 14; size: .; V: TRBV5-4; J: TRBJ2-7; D: TRBD2; CDR3: CASSLAGDSYEQYF; DNA: TGTGCCAGCAGCCTAGCGGGAGACAGCTACGAGCAGTACTTC
length: 14; size: .; V: TRBV6-1; J: TRBJ2-3; D: .; CDR3: CASSETVVPDTQYF; DNA: TGTGCCAGCAGTGAAACGGTTGTTCCAGATACGCAGTATTTT
length: 14; size: few; V: TRBV2; J: TRBJ2-1; D: .; CDR3: CASAQGDSYNEQFF; DNA: TGTGCCAGCGCCCAGGGAGATTCCTACAATGAGCAGTTCTTC
length: 14; size: .; V: TRBV7-6; J: TRBJ2-5; D: TRBD2; CDR3: CASSLEPGGETQYF; DNA: TGTGCCAGCAGCTTAGAACCGGGAGGGGAGACCCAGTACTTC
length: 17; size: .; V: TRBV27; J: TRBJ1-2; D: .; CDR3: CASSSLLGPGANYGYTF; DNA: TGTGCCAGCAGTTCCTTATTGGGACCGGGAGCTAACTATGGCTACACCTTC
length: 13; size: .; V: TRBV29-1; J: TRBJ2-2; D: TRBD1; CDR3: CSASLDRMGELFF; DNA: TGCAGCGCTTCCCTGGACAGGATGGGGGAGCTGTTTTTT
length: 14; size: .; V: TRBV6-6; J: TRBJ1-5; D: .; CDR3: CASSYGQSGQPQHF; DNA: TGTGCCAGCAGTTACGGGCAGTCGGGTCAGCCCCAGCATTTT
length: 15; size: .; V: TRBV4-3; J: TRBJ1-2; D: .; CDR3: CASSHRTDSIYGYTF; DNA: TGCGCCAGCAGCCATCGGACGGACAGCATCTATGGCTACACCTTC
length: 14; size: .; V: TRBV6-5; J: TRBJ1-1; D: .; CDR3: CASSGRTANTEAFF; DNA: TGTGCCAGCAGCGGCCGGACGGCGAACACTGAAGCTTTCTTT
length: 18; size: .; V: TRBV27; J: TRBJ2-7; D: TRBD2; CDR3: CASSLFSWTSGRASEQYF; DNA: TGTGCCAGCAGTTTATTTAGTTGGACTAGCGGGAGGGCCTCTGAGCAGTACTTC
length: 15; size: .; V: TRBV7-2; J: TRBJ2-7; D: TRBD2; CDR3: CASSPQGGSGYEQYF; DNA: TGTGCCAGCAGCCCCCAAGGCGGGAGCGGTTACGAGCAGTACTTC
length: 14; size: few; V: TRBV2; J: TRBJ1-1; D: .; CDR3: CASTRGIQGTEAFF; DNA: TGTGCCAGCACTAGAGGGATACAGGGCACTGAAGCTTTCTTT
length: 12; size: .; V: TRBV30; J: TRBJ1-1; D: .; CDR3: CAWSVANTEAFF; DNA: TGTGCCTGGAGTGTTGCGAACACTGAAGCTTTCTTT
length: 11; size: few; V: TRBV20-1; J: TRBJ1-2; D: .; CDR3: CSASEGYGYTF; DNA: TGCAGTGCTAGTGAGGGCTATGGCTACACCTTC
length: 15; size: .; V: TRBV28; J: TRBJ1-5; D: TRBD1; CDR3: CASSPRQGRNQPQHF; DNA: TGTGCCAGCAGCCCAAGACAGGGACGGAATCAGCCCCAGCATTTT
length: 14; size: .; V: TRBV25-1; J: TRBJ2-5; D: .; CDR3: CASSGAGDWETQYF; DNA: TGTGCCAGCAGTGGGGCAGGGGATTGGGAGACCCAGTACTTC
length: 15; size: .; V: TRBV6-5; J: TRBJ2-1; D: .; CDR3: CASSSFVNYYNEQFF; DNA: TGTGCCAGCAGCTCCTTTGTCAACTACTACAATGAGCAGTTCTTC
length: 15; size: .; V: TRBV30; J: TRBJ2-1; D: TRBD2; CDR3: CAWSRSGGTYNEQFF; DNA: TGTGCCTGGAGTAGAAGCGGGGGGACCTACAATGAGCAGTTCTTC
length: 16; size: many; V: TRBV15; J: TRBJ2-7; D: .; CDR3: CATSRTLGLTDYEQYF; DNA: TGTGCCACCAGCAGAACATTGGGATTAACAGACTACGAGCAGTACTTC
length: 17; size: .; V: TRBV7-2; J: TRBJ2-7; D: TRBD1; CDR3: CASSLFSAGTGGYEQYF; DNA: TGTGCCAGCAGCTTATTTTCCGCCGGGACAGGCGGTTACGAGCAGTACTTC